The 10 T cell receptor beta chains presented below share a single source sample, sequenced in a study of vaccination and CD4 T cells after COVID-19. Their specific antigens are unknown. The Oncomine TCR Beta short-read assay sequenced DNA from cultured CD4+ T cells. A single record per CDR3 protein comes from TCRdb applying MiXCR to the PCR reads. This table holds about 15,000 distinct CDR3 sequences, 40% to 65% found once. Treatment in this sample: approximately 11-day PBMC culture with coronavirus spike peptide pools or control peptides (ViraFEST assay). Material: CD4+ T cells from blood, cultured in vitro, obtained before SARS-CoV-2 vaccination. These receptor sequences come from a human donor who had recovered from COVID-19.

This chain links TRBV27 with TRBJ2-3, with D perhaps matching TRBD1 (7 bases). Trimming stripped 0 bases from V and 0 bases from J, with 16 bases between. The CDR3 runs to 18 residues. Germline V CDR1 and CDR2: MNHEY, SMNVEV (reference sequence). The chain's CDR3 is CASSLSRWQGGSTDTQYF. CDR3 nucleotide sequence: TGTGCCAGCAGTTTATCGCGGTGGCAGGGGGGTAGCACAGATACGCAGTATTTT.

The gene calls are TRBV6-2 or TRBV6-3 and TRBJ1-2; no definite D call. The length of the CDR3 is 14 residues. The germline V gene encodes CDR1 MNHEY and CDR2 SVGEGT. Trimming removed 2 bases from V and 2 bases from J, with 9 bases in between. CDR3 sequence: CASSYVVGNYGYTF. The CDR3 DNA sequence: TGTGCCAGCAGTTACGTTGTCGGGAACTATGGCTACACCTTC.

This clonotype was detected a few times. J is TRBJ2-3 and V is TRBV27, with no clear D. V was clipped by 1 base and J by 6 bases, with 14 bases between them. The CDR3 runs 15 residues. CDR1 and CDR2 (germline): MNHEY, SMNVEV (reference sequence). In nucleotides, the CDR3 is TGTGCCAGCAGTTTATATCAGAACCCTCCGGATACGCAGTATTTT. Translated: CASSLYQNPPDTQYF.

This clonotype was detected only once. Relative to the germline gene, one junction end is altered; a read error may explain this. CDR3 sequence (DNA): TGTGCCAGCAGTTACTCGGGCAGGAACTGTGGCTACACCTTC. As protein: CASSYSGRNCGYTF. V gene TRBV6-2 or TRBV6-3 combines with J gene TRBJ1-2; no definite D call. The CDR3 consists of 14 residues. CDR1 and CDR2 (germline): MNHEY, SVGEGT.

This clonotype was observed a few times. The rearrangement links TRBV20-1 to TRBJ1-1; 11 bases match TRBD1. CDR1 and CDR2 from the germline V gene are DFQATT and SNEGSKA (reference sequence). J gave up 5 bases and V 6 bases, and 8 bases lay outside the gene matches. This CDR3 comprises 14 residues. The CDR3 region is CSASPGQGVTEAFF. The DNA of the CDR3 is TGCAGTGCCAGTCCGGGACAGGGGGTTACTGAAGCTTTCTTT.

A few counts support this clonotype. The CDR3 DNA reads TGTGCCAGCAGTTCCGGACAGGCCCGACCCCTCCACTTT. Protein product: CASSSGQARPLHF. The chain recombines TRBV6-2 or TRBV6-3 with TRBJ1-6; TRBD1 matches 7 bases. This CDR3 region has 13 residues. CDR1 and CDR2 from the germline V gene are MNHEY and SVGEGT. V gave up 4 bases and J gave up 12 bases; unmatched junction bases: 6.

This clonotype occurred once. V usage is TRBV20-1 and J usage is TRBJ2-4, with D possibly matching TRBD1 (7 bases). The germline CDR1 and CDR2 sequences are DFQATT and SNEGSKA (reference sequence). This CDR3 is built from 16 residues. V lost 2 bases, J lost 7 bases, and 21 bases lay in between. The CDR3, as DNA: TGCAGTGCTAGAAGTCCCACAGGGGCGGGATGGAACATTCAGTACTTC. Amino acids: CSARSPTGAGWNIQYF.

This chain uses TRBV19 with TRBJ2-7; 8 bases are a match to TRBD1. Germline CDR1 and CDR2: LNHDA and SQIVND (reference sequence). The CDR3 loop spans 15 amino acids. Trimming at V came to 2 bases and at J to 0 bases, leaving 3 bases not matched to a gene. This CDR3 reads CASSIRTGISYEQYF. CDR3 sequence (DNA): TGTGCCAGTAGTATACGGACAGGGATCTCCTACGAGCAGTACTTC.

The rearrangement joins TRBV6-1 to TRBJ2-2; TRBD2 aligns across 7 bases. There are 15 residues in the CDR3. The J segment lost 6 bases and the V segment lost 6 bases, leaving 10 bases of the junction unmatched. Germline CDR1 and CDR2: MNHNS and SASEGT. The CDR3 DNA reads as TGTGCCAGCAGCCCGAGGGTTGGGGGGGCCGGGGAGCTGTTTTTT. This codes for CASSPRVGGAGELFF.

The V call is TRBV19, the J call TRBJ1-5, with D perhaps TRBD1 (5 bases). Germline-derived CDR1 and CDR2 are LNHDA and SQIVND (reference sequence). V gave up 9 bases and J gave up 3 bases, with 15 bases separating them. CDR3 length: 14 residues. CDR3 in DNA: TGTGCCAGCACCCCGGGGCCGATCAATCAGCCCCAGCATTTT. Translating it yields CASTPGPINQPQHF. The full variable domain, completed using reference TRBV19 and TRBJ1-5, is DGGITQSPKYLFRKEGQNVTLSCEQNLNHDAMYWYRQDPGQGLRLIYYSQIVNDFQKGDIAEGYSVSREKKESFPLTVTSAQKNPTAFYLCASTPGPINQPQHFGDGTRLSIL.